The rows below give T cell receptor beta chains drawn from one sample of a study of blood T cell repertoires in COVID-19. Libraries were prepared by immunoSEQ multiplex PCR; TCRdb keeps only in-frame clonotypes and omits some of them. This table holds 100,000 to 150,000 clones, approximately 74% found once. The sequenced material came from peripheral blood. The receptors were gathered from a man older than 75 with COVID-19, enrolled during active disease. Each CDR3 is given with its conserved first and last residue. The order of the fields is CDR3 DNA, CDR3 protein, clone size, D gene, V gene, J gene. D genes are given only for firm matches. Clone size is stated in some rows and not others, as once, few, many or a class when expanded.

CDR3 DNA: TGTGCCAGCAGCTTGGAGGGTAGGGAGGGCGAAAAACTGTTTTTT
CDR3 protein: CASSLEGREGEKLFF
clone size: few
D gene: .
V gene: TRBV5-8
J gene: TRBJ1-4

CDR3 DNA: TGTGCCAGCAGCCCCGGACTAGCGGGAGGCGGAGAGACCCAGTACTTC
CDR3 protein: CASSPGLAGGGETQYF
clone size: .
D gene: TRBD2
V gene: TRBV3-1/TRBV3-2
J gene: TRBJ2-5

CDR3 DNA: TGCAGCGTGGAACAGGGGTCCTACTACGAGCAGTACTTC
CDR3 protein: CSVEQGSYYEQYF
clone size: .
D gene: TRBD1
V gene: TRBV29-1
J gene: TRBJ2-7

CDR3 DNA: TGTGCCAGCGGGGGGATGGTGGAGACCCAGTACTTC
CDR3 protein: CASGGMVETQYF
clone size: .
D gene: .
V gene: TRBV7-2
J gene: TRBJ2-5

CDR3 DNA: TGCGCCAGCATATCCGGACCGGGGTGGGCCAATGAGCAGTTCTTC
CDR3 protein: CASISGPGWANEQFF
clone size: .
D gene: .
V gene: TRBV5-1
J gene: TRBJ2-1

CDR3 DNA: TGTGCCAGCAGCCCGGCAGGGGGGTGGGGTCAGCCCCAGCATTTT
CDR3 protein: CASSPAGGWGQPQHF
clone size: .
D gene: TRBD1
V gene: TRBV11-2
J gene: TRBJ1-5

CDR3 DNA: TGTGCCAGTTTACAGGGAGCTGGCTACACCTTC
CDR3 protein: CASLQGAGYTF
clone size: .
D gene: .
V gene: TRBV19
J gene: TRBJ1-2

CDR3 DNA: TGTGCCAGCAGCTGGTGGGACAGTAACTATGGCTACACCTTC
CDR3 protein: CASSWWDSNYGYTF
clone size: .
D gene: TRBD1
V gene: TRBV5-4
J gene: TRBJ1-2

CDR3 DNA: TGTGCCAGCAGTCCTCCGGGGGGCGAGCAGTACTTC
CDR3 protein: CASSPPGGEQYF
clone size: few
D gene: TRBD2
V gene: TRBV12-3/TRBV12-4
J gene: TRBJ2-7

CDR3 DNA: TGTGCCAGCAGCTTAATGGCGGGAGCTTACAATGAGCAGTTCTTC
CDR3 protein: CASSLMAGAYNEQFF
clone size: few
D gene: TRBD2
V gene: TRBV7-2
J gene: TRBJ2-1

CDR3 DNA: TGTGCCAGCAGTCCTAGCGGGAGCTCCTACAATGAGCAGTTCTTC
CDR3 protein: CASSPSGSSYNEQFF
clone size: few
D gene: TRBD2
V gene: TRBV6-5
J gene: TRBJ2-1

CDR3 DNA: TGTGCCAGCTCACCTGCGAACAGGGTTGGGGGAACTGAAGCTTTCTTT
CDR3 protein: CASSPANRVGGTEAFF
clone size: once
D gene: .
V gene: TRBV18
J gene: TRBJ1-1

CDR3 DNA: TGTGCCAGCAGCTTAGTAGGTTCAACGACACAAGGGCAGTACTTC
CDR3 protein: CASSLVGSTTQGQYF
clone size: .
D gene: .
V gene: TRBV7-2
J gene: TRBJ2-7

CDR3 DNA: TGTGCCAGCAGCCAGGGACTAGCGGGCGTCCAAGAGACCCAGTACTTC
CDR3 protein: CASSQGLAGVQETQYF
clone size: .
D gene: TRBD2
V gene: TRBV5-4
J gene: TRBJ2-5

CDR3 DNA: TGTGCCAGCAGTCAAACAGGAGGGACTGAAGCTTTCTTT
CDR3 protein: CASSQTGGTEAFF
clone size: .
D gene: .
V gene: TRBV12-3/TRBV12-4
J gene: TRBJ1-1

CDR3 DNA: TGTGCCAGCAGTCGCCGGACAGGGGGGGACGAGCAGTACTTC
CDR3 protein: CASSRRTGGDEQYF
clone size: .
D gene: TRBD1
V gene: TRBV6-5
J gene: TRBJ2-7

CDR3 DNA: TGTGCCAGCAGCTTAGCGACAGGGGGGAACTATGGCTACACCTTC
CDR3 protein: CASSLATGGNYGYTF
clone size: .
D gene: TRBD1
V gene: TRBV7-9
J gene: TRBJ1-2

CDR3 DNA: TGTGCCAGCAGCCCCCCGGGTCCTGAGGGGCAGTTCTTC
CDR3 protein: CASSPPGPEGQFF
clone size: .
D gene: .
V gene: TRBV5-4
J gene: TRBJ2-1

CDR3 DNA: TGTGCCAGCAGCCAAGGGACAGGGGAAAGTCAGCCCCAGCATTTT
CDR3 protein: CASSQGTGESQPQHF
clone size: .
D gene: TRBD1
V gene: TRBV4-2
J gene: TRBJ1-5

CDR3 DNA: TGTGCCAGCAGCCAAGGAGGCAGGGTGGATGGCTACACCTTC
CDR3 protein: CASSQGGRVDGYTF
clone size: .
D gene: .
V gene: TRBV14
J gene: TRBJ1-2

CDR3 DNA: TGCGCCAGCAGCCTGACACTCAGCGGGGGGGAGGAGCTGTTTTTT
CDR3 protein: CASSLTLSGGEELFF
clone size: .
D gene: TRBD2
V gene: TRBV5-1
J gene: TRBJ2-2

CDR3 DNA: TGTGCCAGCAGTTCCGGGAACAGGGGGCCGGAGACCCAGTACTTC
CDR3 protein: CASSSGNRGPETQYF
clone size: once
D gene: TRBD1
V gene: TRBV6-5
J gene: TRBJ2-5

CDR3 DNA: TGTGCCAGCAGTTACATCCACCGGGGGCAAGAGACCCAGTACTTC
CDR3 protein: CASSYIHRGQETQYF
clone size: .
D gene: .
V gene: TRBV6-5
J gene: TRBJ2-5

CDR3 DNA: TGTGCCAGCACGTCGGGGGGAAAAACCGGGGAGCTGTTTTTT
CDR3 protein: CASTSGGKTGELFF
clone size: .
D gene: TRBD2
V gene: TRBV6-5
J gene: TRBJ2-2

CDR3 DNA: TGTGCCAGCAGCTTAACGGTCATGGCGGGAGCCTACGAGCAGTACTTC
CDR3 protein: CASSLTVMAGAYEQYF
clone size: .
D gene: TRBD2
V gene: TRBV11-2
J gene: TRBJ2-7

CDR3 DNA: TGTGCCAGCAGCGGGAGCGGGAGCACAGATACGCAGTATTTT
CDR3 protein: CASSGSGSTDTQYF
clone size: once
D gene: .
V gene: TRBV9
J gene: TRBJ2-3

CDR3 DNA: TGTGCCAGCAGTCCGACAGGAGTCTACGAGCAGTACTTC
CDR3 protein: CASSPTGVYEQYF
clone size: few
D gene: .
V gene: TRBV28
J gene: TRBJ2-7

CDR3 DNA: TGTGCCAGCAGCATCGGCGGGCTCTACGAGCAGTACTTC
CDR3 protein: CASSIGGLYEQYF
clone size: .
D gene: .
V gene: TRBV11-2
J gene: TRBJ2-7

CDR3 DNA: TGCGCCAGCAGCTTTAGGGGGAACGAGCAGTACTTC
CDR3 protein: CASSFRGNEQYF
clone size: once
D gene: .
V gene: TRBV5-1
J gene: TRBJ2-7

CDR3 DNA: TGTGCTAGCAGCTTAGGCATTAGCGGGGGAGGCGAGCAGTTCTTC
CDR3 protein: CASSLGISGGGEQFF
clone size: .
D gene: TRBD2
V gene: TRBV7-7
J gene: TRBJ2-1

CDR3 DNA: TGTGCCAGCTCACCGGACAGGGGGCAGACGAACTATGGCTACACCTTC
CDR3 protein: CASSPDRGQTNYGYTF
clone size: .
D gene: TRBD1
V gene: TRBV18
J gene: TRBJ1-2

CDR3 DNA: TGTGCCAGCAGCCAAGATGACTACCGGAATGAGCAGTTCTTC
CDR3 protein: CASSQDDYRNEQFF
clone size: .
D gene: .
V gene: TRBV3-1/TRBV3-2
J gene: TRBJ2-1

CDR3 DNA: TGTGCCAGCAGTCTAGGACACCCAAATTCACCCCTCCACTTT
CDR3 protein: CASSLGHPNSPLHF
clone size: .
D gene: .
V gene: TRBV3-1/TRBV3-2
J gene: TRBJ1-6

CDR3 DNA: TGTGCCAGCTCACCAGCAGGGAAGGATTCACCCCTCCACTTT
CDR3 protein: CASSPAGKDSPLHF
clone size: .
D gene: .
V gene: TRBV18
J gene: TRBJ1-6

CDR3 DNA: TGTGCCAGCAGCTTACTAGCGGAGAGCTCCTACAATGAGCAGTTCTTC
CDR3 protein: CASSLLAESSYNEQFF
clone size: few
D gene: TRBD2
V gene: TRBV13
J gene: TRBJ2-1

CDR3 DNA: TGTGCCAGCAGAAGTAGCGGTAGCACAGATACGCAGTATTTT
CDR3 protein: CASRSSGSTDTQYF
clone size: .
D gene: .
V gene: TRBV4-2
J gene: TRBJ2-3

CDR3 DNA: TGCGCCAGCAGCCCCCACTACAGGGGGGAGTCTTCTTGGAACACTGAAGCTTTCTTT
CDR3 protein: CASSPHYRGESSWNTEAFF
clone size: .
D gene: TRBD1
V gene: TRBV4-1
J gene: TRBJ1-1

CDR3 DNA: TGTGCCAGCAGCGCCGGACGGGGGGGAGCAGCTTTCTTT
CDR3 protein: CASSAGRGGAAFF
clone size: .
D gene: .
V gene: TRBV7-9
J gene: TRBJ1-1

CDR3 DNA: TGTGCCAGTAGTATTTTACAGAATGAAAAACTGTTTTTT
CDR3 protein: CASSILQNEKLFF
clone size: .
D gene: .
V gene: TRBV19
J gene: TRBJ1-4

CDR3 DNA: TGCGCCAGCAGCTATACAGGGGATCAGCCCCAGCATTTT
CDR3 protein: CASSYTGDQPQHF
clone size: .
D gene: TRBD1
V gene: TRBV5-1
J gene: TRBJ1-5

CDR3 DNA: TGTGCCAGCAGCTTAGAAGGACAGATCGGTGGGGTCGATGAGCAGTTCTTC
CDR3 protein: CASSLEGQIGGVDEQFF
clone size: .
D gene: .
V gene: TRBV13
J gene: TRBJ2-1

CDR3 DNA: TGTGCCAGCAGCGTTGACAACCCTTATGGCTACACCTTC
CDR3 protein: CASSVDNPYGYTF
clone size: .
D gene: .
V gene: TRBV7-9
J gene: TRBJ1-2

CDR3 DNA: TGTGCCAGCAGTTGGCTTACAGGGGGTTCACCCCTCCACTTT
CDR3 protein: CASSWLTGGSPLHF
clone size: .
D gene: TRBD1
V gene: TRBV28
J gene: TRBJ1-6